This entry features one TCR beta chain sequence. The antigen is undetermined. Assay used: immunoSEQ multiplex PCR; TCRdb lists only in-frame clones, some missing. The sample yields approximately 40,000 clones, roughly three quarters seen once. This CDR3 contains 14 residues. The junction had 6 bases not matched to a gene; V was cut back by 3 bases and J by 4 bases. Germline CDR1 SNHLY, CDR2 FYNNEI. The data were taken from a study of radiotherapy plus CTLA-4 blockade in lung cancer. About the research overall: Objective response was observed in approximately 18% of patients, and disease control in approximately 30%. The study's findings and limits: Response was reportedly best predicted by early blood T cell clone dynamics, with interferon-beta. Expansion of tumor-derived TCR clones was observed in blood after radiotherapy plus ipilimumab.

This chain uses TRBV2 with TRBJ2-7; 7 positions match TRBD1. This sequence originates from a human donor with non-small cell lung cancer whose response to radiotherapy plus ipilimumab could not be evaluated. The sample consisted of peripheral blood, taken from a patient treated with radiotherapy plus ipilimumab. In nucleotides, the CDR3 is TGTGCCAGCAGTGAGCTGAGGGGGCCGTACGAGCAGTACTTC. As protein: CASSELRGPYEQYF. The whole variable domain, filled in from reference TRBV2 and TRBJ2-7, reads EPEVTQTPSHQVTQMGQEVILRCVPISNHLYFYWYRQILGQKVEFLVSFYNNEISEKSEIFDDQFSVERPDGSNFTLKIRSTKLEDSAMYFCASSELRGPYEQYFGPGTRLTVT.